Sequencing of this TCR beta chain was carried out in a study of blood T cells in healthy people across ages. A sample-barcoded 5' primer and a J-beta primer mix were used in a second PCR of about 6 to 11 cycles. TCRdb used MiXCR to reprocess the 5' RACE reads, holding one entry per CDR3 protein. The table has about 1.5 million distinct CDR3 sequences, roughly 40% seen once. Germline CDR1 LGHNA, CDR2 YNFKEQ. V lost 4 bases to trimming and J lost 8 bases; unmatched junction nucleotides: 6. This CDR3 is 14 amino acids long. Isolated PBMCs totaled at least 6 million in each sample. This rearrangement joins TRBV4-2 to TRBJ2-1; 9 bases match TRBD2. The sequence derives from a woman under 30 in good health. Material: blood. The CDR3 DNA reads as TGTGCCAGCAGCCTTAGCGGGGGTGGCGATGAGCAGTTCTTC. It translates to CASSLSGGGDEQFF.